Presented here are 15 T cell receptor beta chains from one specimen sequenced in a study of regulatory T cells in long-lasting Graves disease. The TCR beta library used iRepertoire HTBI primers with Arm-PCR amplification of CDR3. In TCRdb, the multiplex PCR reads were re-called with MiXCR into one record per CDR3 protein. Of approximately 540,000 distinct CDR3 sequences listed, about 11% are singletons. Noted time point: newly diagnosed GD, antithyroid drugs for less than 3 months. Following extraction of RNA from PBMCs, that RNA was used to make the TCR library. The sample was also linked to a second study, of T cells in Graves' hyperthyroidism and ophthalmopathy.

The specimen comprised peripheral blood mononuclear cells (PBMCs), sampled at new diagnosis, from a patient treated with antithyroid drugs. These receptors all stem from a woman aged 25 to 45 with Graves disease.

V usage is TRBV11-3 and J usage is TRBJ2-2, with D perhaps matching TRBD1 (5 bases). V was cut by 6 bases and J by 4 bases, with 21 bases left in between. Germline assignment: CDR1 SGHNT and CDR2 YENEEA. There are 17 residues in the CDR3. CDR3 DNA: TGTGCCAGCAGGCCCCCGGACACTCGGCTGGGCACCGGGGAGCTGTTTTTT. It encodes CASRPPDTRLGTGELFF. Combining the CDR3 with reference TRBV11-3 and TRBJ2-2 gives the whole variable domain EAGVVQSPRYKIIEKKQPVAFWCNPISGHNTLYWYLQNLGQGPELLIRYENEEAVDDSQLPKDRFSAERLKGVDSTLKIQPAELGDSAVYLCASRPPDTRLGTGELFFGEGSRLTVL.

At least ten counts were recorded for this clonotype. V gene TRBV20-1 combines with J gene TRBJ1-2; TRBD1 matches at 7 bases. Losses at the gene ends were 3 bases for V and 4 bases for J; bases not matched to a gene: 11. This CDR3 has 15 residues. Germline assignment: CDR1 DFQATT and CDR2 SNEGSKA (reference sequence). Here the CDR3 DNA reads TGCAGTGCTAGGTCAGGGGGGCGAGACGGCTATGGCTACACCTTC. This encodes CSARSGGRDGYGYTF.

This clonotype was counted many times. This rearrangement joins TRBV7-9 to TRBJ2-7; D gene uncertain. Per germline, CDR1 SEHNR and CDR2 FQNEAQ (reference sequence). The CDR3 has 17 residues. V lost 3 bases, J lost 2 bases, and 20 bases lay in between. The CDR3 loop reads CASSFTIGYRVPYEQYF. DNA of the CDR3: TGTGCCAGCAGCTTTACCATCGGGTATAGGGTCCCCTACGAGCAGTACTTC.

The table lists this clonotype with many counts. V is TRBV6-2 or TRBV6-3 and J is TRBJ2-5; 7 positions agree with TRBD2. CDR3 length: 15 amino acids. The J segment lost 4 bases and the V segment lost 8 bases, leaving 13 bases of the junction unmatched. Germline CDR1 and CDR2: MNHEY and SVGEGT. CDR3 DNA: TGTGCCAGCTCACGCCCCCGGGGGGAGTCAGAGACCCAGTACTTC. Its translation: CASSRPRGESETQYF.

V gene TRBV2 combines with J gene TRBJ1-1; no firm D call. In germline, CDR1 is SNHLY, CDR2 FYNNEI. Trimming stripped 6 bases from V and 0 bases from J, with 14 bases between. The CDR3 is 15 amino acids. The CDR3 sequence: CASSPRELVNTEAFF. CDR3 sequence (DNA): TGTGCCAGCAGCCCCCGAGAGTTGGTGAACACTGAAGCTTTCTTT.

The CDR3 bases are TGTGCCAGCAGCTCCTCCGGGACTAGCGGGAGGAACTACAATGAGCAGTTCTTC. Its translation: CASSSSGTSGRNYNEQFF. This rearrangement joins TRBV7-8 to TRBJ2-1, with 15 bases lining up with TRBD2. The trim removed 4 bases at V and 3 bases at J, leaving 7 bases unmatched. This CDR3 has 18 amino acids. Per germline, CDR1 SGHVS and CDR2 FQNEAQ.

The table lists this clonotype with many counts. V is TRBV20-1 and J is TRBJ1-1; 10 positions agree with TRBD1. V shed 3 bases, J shed 5 bases, and the junction held 9 bases outside the gene matches. CDR3 length: 15 amino acids. Looked up from germline, CDR1 is DFQATT and CDR2 is SNEGSKA (reference sequence). CDR3 sequence: CSASPPTGGRTEAFF. In DNA, the CDR3 is TGCAGTGCTAGCCCCCCGACAGGGGGCCGGACTGAAGCTTTCTTT.

This clonotype was found many times. The rearrangement links TRBV28 to TRBJ2-7, with 10 bases fitting TRBD1. Germline CDR1 MDHEN, CDR2 SYDVKM. The CDR3 is made up of 13 amino acids. V dropped 5 bases and J dropped 6; count of bases not matched to a gene: 4. CDR3 protein: CASSPWTGGEQYF. CDR3 DNA sequence: TGTGCCAGCAGTCCCTGGACAGGGGGCGAGCAGTACTTC.

For this clonotype: A junction end diverges from the germline sequence, so it may reflect a read error. The chain combines TRBV20-1 with TRBJ2-3; 10 nucleotides match TRBD2. Germline V gives CDR1 DFQATT, CDR2 SNEGSKA (reference sequence). The CDR3 sequence is 12 residues long. Here the CDR3 reads CSTSGVPDTQYF. Written as DNA, the CDR3 is TGCAGTACTAGCGGGGTCCCAGATACGCAGTATTTT.

This clonotype was counted at least ten times. CDR3 region: CSASQGSGEQYF. CDR3 nucleotides: TGCAGTGCTAGTCAGGGTAGCGGGGAGCAGTACTTC. The chain is built from TRBV20-1 and TRBJ2-7, with TRBD2 identical over 7 bases. This CDR3 spans 12 amino acids. With V trimmed by 3 bases and J by 7 bases, 6 bases remained unmatched. Germline V gives CDR1 DFQATT, CDR2 SNEGSKA (reference sequence).

In this sample, this clonotype turned up many times. V usage is TRBV19 and J usage is TRBJ1-1; no clear D gene. The CDR3 covers 12 residues. V lost 7 bases and J 1 base, leaving 7 bases between the germline ends. In germline, CDR1 is LNHDA, CDR2 SQIVND (reference sequence). As DNA, the CDR3 is TGTGCCAGTAAGGACGGGAACACTGAAGCTTTCTTT. Its protein is CASKDGNTEAFF.

This clonotype was seen many times. This chain joins TRBV15 and TRBJ2-5; D perhaps matches TRBD1 (6 bases). V lost 1 base and J lost 1, with 19 bases in between. There are 18 residues in the CDR3. The germline V gene encodes CDR1 LNHNV and CDR2 YYDKDF (reference sequence). CDR3 nucleotides: TGTGCCACCAGCAGAGGGGGGCCAACCCTGGTCCGCCAAGAGACCCAGTACTTC. This encodes CATSRGGPTLVRQETQYF.

This clonotype was seen ten or more times. The V call is TRBV25-1, the J call TRBJ1-1; 10 nucleotides align to TRBD1. This CDR3 spans 14 amino acids. The ends lost 3 bases at V and 8 bases at J; junction bases unmatched: 6. Germline CDR1 MGHDK, CDR2 SYGVNS. The DNA of the CDR3 is TGTGCCAGCAGTGATACCGGGACAGGGGTGGAAGCTTTCTTT. Translation gives CASSDTGTGVEAFF.

About this clonotype: A much larger clonotype is one base distant, so this may be a read error. The rearrangement joins TRBV11-1 to TRBJ2-3; TRBD2 aligns across 12 bases. The CDR3 runs 16 residues. Germline V gene data show CDR1 as SGHAT and CDR2 as FQDESV (reference sequence). The CDR3 DNA follows: TGTGCCAGCAGCTTAGGACTAGCGGGAGAGACAGATGCGCAGTATTTT. This codes for CASSLGLAGETDAQYF.

The gene calls are TRBV6-9 and TRBJ1-1; 7 bases line up with TRBD1. Trimming at V came to 3 bases and at J to 0 bases, leaving 7 bases not matched to a gene. The CDR3 length is 16 residues. From germline, CDR1 is MNHGY and CDR2 SVAAGI. The CDR3 DNA reads TGTGCCAGCAGTTACGGAGAAAGGGGGCTGAACACTGAAGCTTTCTTT. Translation: CASSYGERGLNTEAFF.